This entry concerns a single TCR beta chain. No antigen is known for it. A single record per CDR3 protein comes from TCRdb applying MiXCR to the RT-PCR reads. There are around 500,000 distinct CDR3 sequences in the sample; 9.5% to 12% occur only once, and around 12% lies in the top ten. V was cut by 4 bases and J by 1 base, with 9 bases left in between. The CDR3 spans 13 residues. Looked up from germline, CDR1 is SGHRS and CDR2 is YFSETQ. These data come from a study of response to subunit inactivated influenza vaccine. Notes on the study in general: Few additional T cells are recruited per seasonal influenza vaccination, authors suggested.

The TCR sequence derives from a man in his fifties or sixties who received an inactivated influenza vaccine. The source was PBMCs from blood, collected more than 35 days after vaccination. The chain couples TRBV5-1 to TRBJ2-7; D might be TRBD1 (5 bases). The CDR3 bases are TGCGCCAGCAGCGTTAGACAGTCCTACGAGCAGTACTTC. It specifies CASSVRQSYEQYF.